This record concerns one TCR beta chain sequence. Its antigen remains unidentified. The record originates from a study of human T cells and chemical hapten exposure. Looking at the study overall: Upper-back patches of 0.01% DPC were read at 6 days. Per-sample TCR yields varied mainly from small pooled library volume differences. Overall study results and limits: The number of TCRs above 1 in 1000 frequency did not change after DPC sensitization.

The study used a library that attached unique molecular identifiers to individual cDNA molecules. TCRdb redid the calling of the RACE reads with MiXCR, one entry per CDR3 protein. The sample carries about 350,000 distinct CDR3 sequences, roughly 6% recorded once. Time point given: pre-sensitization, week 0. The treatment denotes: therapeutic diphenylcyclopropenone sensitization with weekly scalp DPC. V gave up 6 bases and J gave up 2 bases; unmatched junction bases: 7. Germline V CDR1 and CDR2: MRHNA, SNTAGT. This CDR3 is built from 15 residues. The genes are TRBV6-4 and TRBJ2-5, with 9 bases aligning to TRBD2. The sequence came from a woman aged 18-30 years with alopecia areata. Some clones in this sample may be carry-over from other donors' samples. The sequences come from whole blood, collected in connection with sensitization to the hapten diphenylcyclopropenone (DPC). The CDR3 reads CASSQLAGPQETQYF. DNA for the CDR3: TGTGCCAGCAGCCAACTAGCGGGCCCACAAGAGACCCAGTACTTC.